The 27 T cell receptor beta chains given below trace back to one sample, sequenced in a study of early T cells in non-severe SARS-CoV-2 infection. MiXCR was run by TCRdb on the 5' RACE reads, yielding one entry per CDR3 protein. Among tens of thousands of distinct CDR3 sequences listed, around 6.5% were seen once. The sample consisted of whole blood, taken at baseline. These receptors all stem from an adult who was a healthcare worker with PCR-confirmed SARS-CoV-2 infection or an uninfected control (not recorded which).

This clonotype was seen at least ten times. The V gene is TRBV4-2, the J gene TRBJ2-5; 11 bases agree with TRBD2. In germline, CDR1 is LGHNA, CDR2 YNFKEQ. V shed 1 base and J 1 base; nucleotides not matched to a gene: 5. This CDR3 region has 17 residues. CDR3 in amino acids: CASSQVSSGGVQETQYF. For the CDR3, the DNA is TGTGCCAGCAGCCAAGTCAGTAGCGGGGGGGTCCAAGAGACCCAGTACTTC.

This clonotype was seen repeatedly, ten times or more. V and J are TRBV29-1 and TRBJ1-5; 11 bases are shared with TRBD1. V was clipped by 4 bases and J by 2 bases; unmatched bases: 4. CDR1 is SQVTM and CDR2 is ANQGSEA in the germline V gene. This CDR3 has 15 residues. CDR3 sequence (DNA): TGCAGCGTTGTAAAGGGACAGGGGGGCAATCAGCCCCAGCATTTT. Translating it yields CSVVKGQGGNQPQHF.

This clonotype was seen ten or more times. This chain uses TRBV12-3 or TRBV12-4 with TRBJ2-1; the match to TRBD2 covers 12 bases. Unmatched junction bases numbered 7, after V lost 3 bases and J lost 7 bases. The CDR3 length is 16 residues. The CDR3 loop is CASSFASGGAANEQFF. The CDR3 coding sequence is TGTGCCAGCAGTTTTGCTAGCGGGGGGGCCGCAAATGAGCAGTTCTTC.

The chain links TRBV6-1 to TRBJ2-3; unclear D gene. CDR1 MNHNS and CDR2 SASEGT come from the germline V gene. Trimming took 2 bases from V and 5 from J, leaving 2 bases between them. The CDR3 loop spans 11 amino acids. CDR3 sequence (DNA): TGTGCCAGCAGTGAACTAGATACGCAGTATTTT. It encodes CASSELDTQYF.

This clonotype came up once. This rearrangement joins TRBV12-3 or TRBV12-4 to TRBJ2-7; D uncertain. With 3 bases removed from V and 6 bases from J, the gap between germline ends came to 9 bases. The CDR3 consists of 12 residues. The CDR3 nucleotides are TGTGCCAGCAGTTTCACCCGGACCGAGCAGTACTTC. It specifies CASSFTRTEQYF.

This clonotype has a count of ten or more. CDR3: CASSYSPNRMGMNTEAFF. DNA for the CDR3: TGTGCCAGCAGTTACTCGCCCAATCGAATGGGGATGAACACTGAAGCTTTCTTT. V usage is TRBV6-5 and J usage is TRBJ1-1; D ambiguous. The V and J ends lost 0 bases and 0 bases respectively, with 17 bases between them. Germline V CDR1 and CDR2: MNHEY, SVGAGI. The CDR3 is 18 residues long.

This clonotype has ten or more counts. The J gene is TRBJ2-5, the V gene TRBV29-1; no clear D gene. The V end lost 6 bases, the J end lost 1 base, and 9 bases lay between the germline ends. The CDR3 loop spans 12 amino acids. Germline assignment: CDR1 SQVTM and CDR2 ANQGSEA. CDR3 protein: CSVGGIQETQYF. In DNA form, the CDR3 reads TGCAGCGTGGGCGGTATCCAAGAGACCCAGTACTTC.

This clonotype was picked up many times. The genes are TRBV18 and TRBJ1-2, with TRBD1 as a possible D gene (6 bases). Germline V gene sequence: CDR1 KGHSH, CDR2 LQKENI. The CDR3 sequence is 15 residues long. Trimming stripped 2 bases from V and 2 bases from J, with 12 bases between. The CDR3 DNA sequence: TGTGCCAGCTCACCATCCGGGACACCAAACTATGGCTACACCTTC. Protein: CASSPSGTPNYGYTF.

This clonotype was seen at least ten times. The chain uses TRBV20-1 and TRBJ1-5; TRBD1 agrees at 7 bases. The length of the CDR3 is 14 residues. V gave up 5 bases and J gave up 2 bases; unmatched junction bases: 6. CDR1 DFQATT and CDR2 SNEGSKA come from the germline V gene (reference sequence). In DNA form, the CDR3 reads TGCAGTGCTGCCGGCGGACAGGGCAATCAGCCCCAGCATTTT. This sequence encodes CSAAGGQGNQPQHF.

In its sample, this clonotype was seen many times. The genes are TRBV6-5 and TRBJ1-6, with D hard to call. The germline CDR1 and CDR2 sequences are MNHEY and SVGAGI. V gave up 2 bases and J gave up 0 bases, with 8 bases separating them. The CDR3 has 16 residues. The CDR3 protein is CASSYRTSSYNSPLHF. The CDR3 nucleotides read TGTGCCAGCAGTTACCGGACGAGCTCCTATAATTCACCCCTCCACTTT.

A remark on this clonotype: A junction end diverges from the germline sequence, so it may reflect a read error. V is TRBV11-2 and J is TRBJ2-1; D is uncertain. This CDR3 is 12 amino acids long. Germline V gives CDR1 SGHAT, CDR2 FQNNGV. The CDR3 DNA is TGTACCAGCAGCTTAGTAGACGATGAGCAGTTCTTC. It encodes CTSSLVDDEQFF.

The chain's CDR3 is CASSLYPSRGGNTEAFF. DNA of the CDR3: TGTGCCAGCAGCTTATATCCTTCGAGGGGGGGGAACACTGAAGCTTTCTTT. The chain recombines TRBV7-8 with TRBJ1-1, with a tentative D call TRBD1 (6 bases). The CDR3 extends over 17 amino acids. The V end lost 2 bases, the J end lost 1 base, and 17 bases lay between the germline ends. The germline gives CDR1 SGHVS, CDR2 FQNEAQ.

This clonotype was seen repeatedly, ten times or more. This chain links TRBV4-3 with TRBJ1-1, with 10 bases identical to TRBD1. CDR1 is LGHNA, CDR2 YSLEER, per germline. The V segment lost 4 bases and the J segment 5 bases; nucleotides outside the gene matches: 4. The CDR3 spans 14 residues. The CDR3 DNA sequence: TGCGCCAGCAGCCGGGACAGGGGCTGGACTGAAGCTTTCTTT. It codes for CASSRDRGWTEAFF.

This clonotype was observed at least ten times. The rearrangement links TRBV6-6 to TRBJ2-6; D gene ambiguous. V was cut by 0 bases and J by 6 bases, with 6 bases left in between. Germline loops: CDR1 MNHNY, CDR2 SVGAGI (reference sequence). The CDR3 totals 14 residues. The CDR3 reads CASSYSPEANVLTF. Here the CDR3 DNA reads TGTGCCAGCAGTTACTCGCCGGAGGCCAACGTCCTGACTTTC.

This clonotype was recorded at least ten times. The V and J genes are TRBV20-1 and TRBJ1-5; tentatively, D is TRBD1 (5 bases). Deletions cut 1 base from V and 7 bases from J, with 14 bases between. The CDR3 consists of 14 residues. Per germline, CDR1 DFQATT and CDR2 SNEGSKA (reference sequence). The CDR3 is CSARVQGGRQPQHF. CDR3 in DNA: TGCAGTGCTAGAGTGCAGGGCGGACGCCAGCCCCAGCATTTT.

This clonotype was counted ten times or more. The J gene is TRBJ1-4, the V gene TRBV6-5; 8 nucleotides match TRBD1. The length of the CDR3 is 14 residues. Germline CDR1 and CDR2: MNHEY and SVGAGI. Germline trimming cut 4 bases from V and 6 bases from J; bases unmatched to any gene: 4. CDR3 in amino acids: CASSSTGAYEKLFF. Written as DNA, the CDR3 is TGTGCCAGCAGTTCGACAGGGGCGTATGAAAAACTGTTTTTT.

This clonotype was found many times. The chain employs TRBV6-2 or TRBV6-3 and TRBJ2-1; 8 bases fit TRBD2. V gave up 9 bases and J gave up 0 bases; unmatched junction bases: 10. Germline loops: CDR1 MNHEY, CDR2 SVGEGT. CDR3 length: 16 amino acids. The CDR3 bases are TGTGCCAGTTATGGACCCCGGGGGGGCTCCTACAATGAGCAGTTCTTC. It yields the protein CASYGPRGGSYNEQFF.

In this sample, this clonotype turned up many times. This CDR3 reads CASKDRPTPGNTIYF. The CDR3 region has the DNA TGTGCCAGCAAAGACAGACCTACACCTGGAAACACCATATATTTT. The V call is TRBV6-5, the J call TRBJ1-3; a weak D match, TRBD1 (5 bases). Germline V gene lookup returns CDR1 MNHEY and CDR2 SVGAGI. This CDR3 spans 15 amino acids. Trimming shortened V by 7 bases and J by 2 bases, and 15 bases separated the two germline ends.

The chain is built from TRBV7-2 and TRBJ2-6, with D perhaps matching TRBD1 or TRBD2 (5 bases each). This CDR3 comprises 16 residues. Germline values: CDR1 SGHTA, CDR2 FQGNSA. V shed 2 bases and J shed 2 bases, with 10 bases lying between them. CDR3 loop: CASSLSGGTGANVLTF. For the CDR3, the DNA is TGTGCCAGCAGCTTATCTGGGGGTACTGGGGCCAACGTCCTGACTTTC.

The chain recombines TRBV4-3 with TRBJ1-2, with TRBD1 matching 11 bases. Losses at the gene ends were 2 bases for V and 13 bases for J; bases not matched to a gene: 9. Germline-derived CDR1 and CDR2 are LGHNA and YSLEER. This CDR3 comprises 14 residues. The DNA of the CDR3 is TGCGCCAGCAGCCAAAAAGGGACAGGGGGGAGGCTCACCTTC. Translation gives CASSQKGTGGRLTF.

In this sample, this clonotype turned up many times. This chain links TRBV7-2 with TRBJ1-1, with D tentatively TRBD1 (5 bases). CDR1 and CDR2 from the germline V gene are SGHTA and FQGNSA. The length of the CDR3 is 13 residues. V lost 1 base to trimming and J lost 7 bases, with 10 bases between them. The CDR3 region is CASSLDPGNEAFF. The CDR3 DNA is TGTGCCAGCAGCTTAGACCCAGGGAATGAAGCTTTCTTT.

This clonotype has at least ten counts. V and J are TRBV18 and TRBJ2-3; maybe TRBD2 (5 bases). The V end lost 0 bases, the J end lost 6 bases, and 16 bases lay between the germline ends. From germline, CDR1 is KGHSH and CDR2 LQKENI. The CDR3 sequence is 16 residues long. The CDR3 region is CASSPPVGGLGDTQYF. The CDR3 coding sequence is TGTGCCAGCTCACCACCGGTTGGCGGGCTAGGGGATACGCAGTATTTT.

In its sample, this clonotype was seen many times. V is TRBV6-4 and J is TRBJ2-3, with 12 bases aligning to TRBD2. The CDR3 has 15 amino acids. The junction had 0 bases not matched to a gene; V was cut back by 4 bases and J by 1 base. Germline values: CDR1 MRHNA, CDR2 SNTAGT. CDR3 in DNA: TGTGCCAGCAGTGGGACTAGCGGGGGCACAGATACGCAGTATTTT. As protein: CASSGTSGGTDTQYF.

This clonotype has a handful of counts. This sequence joins TRBV7-2 and TRBJ1-1, with 7 bases aligning to TRBD1. Germline V gene lookup returns CDR1 SGHTA and CDR2 FQGNSA. The CDR3 has 16 residues. The V segment lost 5 bases and the J segment 0 bases; nucleotides outside the gene matches: 9. The CDR3 spells CASSPPGGVMNTEAFF. The DNA of the CDR3 is TGTGCCAGCAGCCCCCCAGGGGGGGTCATGAACACTGAAGCTTTCTTT. Based on the CDR3 plus reference TRBV7-2 and TRBJ1-1, the full variable domain is GAGVSQSPSNKVTEKGKDVELRCDPISGHTALYWYRQSLGQGLEFLIYFQGNSAPDKSGLPSDRFSAERTGGSVSTLTIQRTQQEDSAVYLCASSPPGGVMNTEAFFGQGTRLTVV.

Many counts were recorded for this clonotype. The chain joins TRBV6-6 to TRBJ2-3, with no clear D. Germline V lookup: CDR1 MNHNY, CDR2 SVGAGI (reference sequence). The CDR3 contains 15 residues. Trimming left V 4 bases short and J 0 bases short, with 11 bases between. CDR3 nucleotides: TGTGCCAGCAGTTGGCGGCAACTTAGCACAGATACGCAGTATTTT. Its protein product is CASSWRQLSTDTQYF.

This clonotype was counted only a few times. CDR3 residues: CASNQSPNTEAFF. The CDR3 coding sequence is TGTGCCAGCAACCAATCCCCGAACACTGAAGCTTTCTTT. The V gene is TRBV5-5, the J gene TRBJ1-1; no clear D. V was pared by 6 bases and J by 1 base, with 10 bases between. CDR1 and CDR2 (germline): SGHKS, YYEKEE (reference sequence). The CDR3 runs to 13 residues.

This clonotype has a count of ten or more. The rearrangement links TRBV4-3 to TRBJ1-6; 10 nucleotides match TRBD1. From germline, CDR1 is LGHNA and CDR2 YSLEER. V shed 4 bases and J 6 bases; nucleotides not matched to a gene: 12. The CDR3 is 18 amino acids. The CDR3 is CASSLFPTGTGVNSPLHF. The DNA of the CDR3 is TGCGCCAGCAGCCTTTTCCCCACCGGGACAGGGGTTAATTCACCCCTCCACTTT.